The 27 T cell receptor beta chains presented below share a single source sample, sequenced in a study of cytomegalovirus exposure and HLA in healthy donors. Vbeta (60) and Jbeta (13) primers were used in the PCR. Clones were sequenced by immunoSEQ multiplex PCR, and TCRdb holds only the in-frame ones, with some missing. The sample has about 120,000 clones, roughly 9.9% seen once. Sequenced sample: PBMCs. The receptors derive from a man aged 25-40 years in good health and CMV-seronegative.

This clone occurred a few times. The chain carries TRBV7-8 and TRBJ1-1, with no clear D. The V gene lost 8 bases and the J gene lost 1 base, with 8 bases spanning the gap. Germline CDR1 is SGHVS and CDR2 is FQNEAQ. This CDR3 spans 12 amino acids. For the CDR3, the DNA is TGTGCCAGCGGGAGGAGGAACACTGAAGCTTTCTTT. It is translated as CASGRRNTEAFF.

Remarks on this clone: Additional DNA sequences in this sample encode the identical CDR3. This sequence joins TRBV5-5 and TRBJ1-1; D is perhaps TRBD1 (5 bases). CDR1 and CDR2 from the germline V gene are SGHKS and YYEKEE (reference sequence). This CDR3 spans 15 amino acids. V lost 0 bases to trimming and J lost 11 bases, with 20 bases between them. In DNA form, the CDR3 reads TGTGCCAGCAGCTTGGATTTCGGGGGTGCGAGTGAGGCTTTCTTT. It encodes CASSLDFGGASEAFF.

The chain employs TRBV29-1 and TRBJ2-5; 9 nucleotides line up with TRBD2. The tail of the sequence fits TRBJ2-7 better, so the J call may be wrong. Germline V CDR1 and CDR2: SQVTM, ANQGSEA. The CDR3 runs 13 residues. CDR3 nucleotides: TGCAGCGTCTTAGCGGGGGACTCCTACGAGCAGTACTTC. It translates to CSVLAGDSYEQYF.

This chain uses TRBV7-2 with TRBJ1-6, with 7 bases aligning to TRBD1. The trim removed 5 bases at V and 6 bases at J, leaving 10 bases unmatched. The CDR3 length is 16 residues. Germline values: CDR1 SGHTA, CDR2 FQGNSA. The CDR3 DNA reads TGTGCCAGCAGCCAAGCCCAGACAGGGACTAATTCACCCCTCCACTTT. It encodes CASSQAQTGTNSPLHF.

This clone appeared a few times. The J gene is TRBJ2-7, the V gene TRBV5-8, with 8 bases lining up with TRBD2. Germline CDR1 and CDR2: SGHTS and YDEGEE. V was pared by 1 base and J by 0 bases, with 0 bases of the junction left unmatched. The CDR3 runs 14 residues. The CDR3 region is CASSLREGSYEQYF. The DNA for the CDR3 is TGTGCCAGCAGCTTGCGGGAGGGCTCCTACGAGCAGTACTTC.

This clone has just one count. CDR3 sequence (DNA): TGTGCCATCAGCGACGTCGACAGCCTAGCCAAAAACATTCAGTACTTC. Protein: CAISDVDSLAKNIQYF. V and J are TRBV10-3 and TRBJ2-4; maybe TRBD1 (5 bases). Germline assignment: CDR1 ENHRY and CDR2 SYGVKD. The CDR3 spans 16 residues. The germline V and J ends were trimmed by 6 bases and 0 bases, with 15 bases remaining between them.

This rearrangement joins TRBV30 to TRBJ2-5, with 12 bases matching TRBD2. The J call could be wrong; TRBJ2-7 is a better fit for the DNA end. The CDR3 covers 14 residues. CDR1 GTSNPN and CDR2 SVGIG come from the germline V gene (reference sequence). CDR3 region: CAWRTSGGAYEQYF. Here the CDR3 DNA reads TGTGCCTGGAGGACTAGCGGGGGAGCCTACGAGCAGTACTTC.

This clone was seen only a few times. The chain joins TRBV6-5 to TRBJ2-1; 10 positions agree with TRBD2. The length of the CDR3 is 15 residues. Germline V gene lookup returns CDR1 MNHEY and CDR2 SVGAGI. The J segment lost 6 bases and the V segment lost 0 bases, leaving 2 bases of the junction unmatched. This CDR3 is CASSYSRLAGNEQFF. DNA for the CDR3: TGTGCCAGCAGTTACTCAAGACTAGCGGGCAATGAGCAGTTCTTC.

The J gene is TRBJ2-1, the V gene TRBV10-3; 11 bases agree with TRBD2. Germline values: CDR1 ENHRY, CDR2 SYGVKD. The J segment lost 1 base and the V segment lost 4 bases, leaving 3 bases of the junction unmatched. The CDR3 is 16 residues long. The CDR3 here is CAISGVAGGSYNEQFF. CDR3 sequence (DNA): TGTGCCATCAGTGGGGTAGCGGGAGGGTCCTACAATGAGCAGTTCTTC.

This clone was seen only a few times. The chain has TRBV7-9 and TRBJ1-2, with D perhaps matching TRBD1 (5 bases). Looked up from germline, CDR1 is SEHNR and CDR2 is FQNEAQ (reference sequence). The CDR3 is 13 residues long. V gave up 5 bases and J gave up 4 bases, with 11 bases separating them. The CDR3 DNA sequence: TGTGCCAGCAGCCAAACCGACAGCTATGGCTACACCTTC. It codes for CASSQTDSYGYTF.

The CDR3 region has the DNA TGTGCCAGCAGTTTAATGGACAGGTACTACGAGCAGTACTTC. Protein product: CASSLMDRYYEQYF. The chain uses TRBV27 and TRBJ2-5, with 7 nucleotides matching TRBD1. The J call is doubtful: the DNA matches TRBJ2-7 better. There are 14 residues in the CDR3. Per germline, CDR1 MNHEY and CDR2 SMNVEV (reference sequence).

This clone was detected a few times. CDR3: CASSSRDRAYTQYF. CDR3 bases: TGTGCCAGCAGCTCACGGGACAGAGCTTATACGCAGTATTTT. The chain carries TRBV7-9 and TRBJ2-3, with 7 nucleotides matching TRBD1. J gave up 7 bases and V 4 bases, and 8 bases lay outside the gene matches. This CDR3 region has 14 residues. From germline, CDR1 is SEHNR and CDR2 FQNEAQ (reference sequence).

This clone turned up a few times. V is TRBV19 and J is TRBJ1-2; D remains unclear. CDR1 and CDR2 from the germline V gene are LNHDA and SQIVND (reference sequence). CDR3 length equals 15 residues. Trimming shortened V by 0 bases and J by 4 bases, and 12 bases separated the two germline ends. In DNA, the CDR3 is TGTGCCAGTAGTATAGAATTGCGGGCCAGCTATGGCTACACCTTC. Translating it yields CASSIELRASYGYTF.

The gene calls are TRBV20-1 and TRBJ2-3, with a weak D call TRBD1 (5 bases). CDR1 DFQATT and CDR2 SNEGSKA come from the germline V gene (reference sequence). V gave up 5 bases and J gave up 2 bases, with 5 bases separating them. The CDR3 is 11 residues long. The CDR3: CSAGATDTQYF. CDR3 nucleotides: TGCAGTGCTGGGGCCACAGATACGCAGTATTTT.

CDR3 in amino acids: CSARQEAFF. CDR3 bases: TGCAGTGCTAGACAGGAAGCTTTCTTT. V is TRBV20-1 and J is TRBJ1-1; D not certain. Germline assignment: CDR1 DFQATT and CDR2 SNEGSKA (reference sequence). The V gene lost 2 bases and the J gene lost 8 bases, with 3 bases spanning the gap. This CDR3 contains 9 residues.

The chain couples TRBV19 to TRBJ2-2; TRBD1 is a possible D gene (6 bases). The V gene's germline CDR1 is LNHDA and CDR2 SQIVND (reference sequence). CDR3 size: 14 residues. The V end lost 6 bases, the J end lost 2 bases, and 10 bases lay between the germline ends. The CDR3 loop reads CASRRTANTGELFF. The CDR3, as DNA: TGTGCCAGTAGAAGGACAGCAAACACCGGGGAGCTGTTTTTT.

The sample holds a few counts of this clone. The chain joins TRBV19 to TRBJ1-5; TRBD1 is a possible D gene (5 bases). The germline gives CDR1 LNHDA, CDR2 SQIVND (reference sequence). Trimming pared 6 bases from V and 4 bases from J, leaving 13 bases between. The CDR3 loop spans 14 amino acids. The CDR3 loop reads CASSRDYTNQPQHF. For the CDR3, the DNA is TGTGCCAGTAGCAGGGACTATACAAATCAGCCCCAGCATTTT. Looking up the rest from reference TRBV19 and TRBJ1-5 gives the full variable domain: DGGITQSPKYLFRKEGQNVTLSCEQNLNHDAMYWYRQDPGQGLRLIYYSQIVNDFQKGDIAEGYSVSREKKESFPLTVTSAQKNPTAFYLCASSRDYTNQPQHFGDGTRLSIL.

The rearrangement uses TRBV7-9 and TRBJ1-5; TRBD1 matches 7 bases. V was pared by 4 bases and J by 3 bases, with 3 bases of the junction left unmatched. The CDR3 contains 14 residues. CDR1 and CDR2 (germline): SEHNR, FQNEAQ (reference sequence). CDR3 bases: TGTGCCAGCAGCTGGACAGGAAACAATCAGCCCCAGCATTTT. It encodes CASSWTGNNQPQHF.

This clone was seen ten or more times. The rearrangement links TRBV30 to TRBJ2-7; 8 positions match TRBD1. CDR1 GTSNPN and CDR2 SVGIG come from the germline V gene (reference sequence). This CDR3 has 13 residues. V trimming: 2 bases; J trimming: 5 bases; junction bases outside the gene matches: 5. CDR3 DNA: TGTGCCTGGAGTCCAGGGGGCAGAAACGAGCAGTACTTC. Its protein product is CAWSPGGRNEQYF. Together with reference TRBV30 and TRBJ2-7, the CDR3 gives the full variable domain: SQTIHQWPATLVQPVGSPLSLECTVEGTSNPNLYWYRQAAGRGLQLLFYSVGIGQISSEVPQNLSASRPQDRQFILSSKKLLLSDSGFYLCAWSPGGRNEQYFGPGTRLTVT.

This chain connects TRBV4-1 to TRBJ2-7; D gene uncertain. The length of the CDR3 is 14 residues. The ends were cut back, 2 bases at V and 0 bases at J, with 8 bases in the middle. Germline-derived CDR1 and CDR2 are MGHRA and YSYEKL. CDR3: CASSQPESSYEQYF. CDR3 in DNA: TGCGCCAGCAGCCAACCGGAGAGCTCCTACGAGCAGTACTTC.

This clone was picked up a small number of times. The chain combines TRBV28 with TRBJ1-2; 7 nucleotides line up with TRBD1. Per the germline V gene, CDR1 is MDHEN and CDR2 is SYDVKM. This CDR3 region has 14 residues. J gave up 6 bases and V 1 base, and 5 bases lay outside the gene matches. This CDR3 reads CASSLYDRADGYTF. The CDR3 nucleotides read TGTGCCAGCAGTTTATATGACAGGGCGGATGGCTACACCTTC.

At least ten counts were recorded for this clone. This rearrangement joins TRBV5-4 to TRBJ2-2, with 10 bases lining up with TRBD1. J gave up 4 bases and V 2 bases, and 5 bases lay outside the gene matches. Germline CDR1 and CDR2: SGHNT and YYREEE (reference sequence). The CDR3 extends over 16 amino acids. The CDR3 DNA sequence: TGTGCCAGCAGCTTAAAGACAGGGGGCGGCACCGGGGAGCTGTTTTTT. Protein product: CASSLKTGGGTGELFF.

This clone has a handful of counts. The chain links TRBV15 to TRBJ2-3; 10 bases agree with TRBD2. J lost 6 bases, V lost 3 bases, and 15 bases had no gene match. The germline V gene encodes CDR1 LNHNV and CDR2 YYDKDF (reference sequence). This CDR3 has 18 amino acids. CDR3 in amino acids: CATSSGNLPSGSMDTQYF. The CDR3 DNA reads TGTGCCACCAGCAGTGGAAACCTGCCTAGCGGGAGCATGGATACGCAGTATTTT.

CDR3 amino acids: CAWRPRGGNTGELFF. DNA of the CDR3: TGTGCCTGGAGGCCCCGGGGGGGGAACACCGGGGAGCTGTTTTTT. The chain joins TRBV30 to TRBJ2-2; 8 bases agree with TRBD2. Germline CDR1 and CDR2: GTSNPN and SVGIG (reference sequence). V lost 3 bases to trimming and J lost 1 base; unmatched junction nucleotides: 4. The CDR3 length is 15 residues.

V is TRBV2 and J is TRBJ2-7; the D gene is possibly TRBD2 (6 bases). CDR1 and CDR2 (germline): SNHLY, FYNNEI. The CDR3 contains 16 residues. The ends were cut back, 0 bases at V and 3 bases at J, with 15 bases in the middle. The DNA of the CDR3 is TGTGCCAGCAGTGAAGCGGTGGGAGGACCCTTCTACGAGCAGTACTTC. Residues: CASSEAVGGPFYEQYF.

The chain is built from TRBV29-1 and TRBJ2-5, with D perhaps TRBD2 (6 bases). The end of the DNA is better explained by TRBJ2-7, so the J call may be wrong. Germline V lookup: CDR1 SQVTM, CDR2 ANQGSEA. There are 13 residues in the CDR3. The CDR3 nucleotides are TGCAGCGTTAGCCGGGACTTTTCCTACGAGCAGTACTTC. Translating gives CSVSRDFSYEQYF.

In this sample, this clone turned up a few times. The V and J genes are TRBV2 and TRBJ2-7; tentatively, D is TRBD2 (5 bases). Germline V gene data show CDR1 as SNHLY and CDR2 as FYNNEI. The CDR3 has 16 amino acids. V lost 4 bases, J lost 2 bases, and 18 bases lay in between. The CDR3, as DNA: TGTGCCAGCAGTGTTTCGGCCACCGGGGAGACCTACGAGCAGTACTTC. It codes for CASSVSATGETYEQYF.